This T cell receptor (beta chain) was sequenced during a study of technical replicates of blood from several donors. Measured with immunoSEQ multiplex PCR; TCRdb has only the in-frame clones, and not every one. The table has tens of thousands of clones, roughly 90% seen once. Trimming took 3 bases from V and 7 from J; bases not matched to a gene: 6. The V gene's germline CDR1 is SGHVT and CDR2 SQSDAQ. This CDR3 comprises 16 residues. The sequenced sample consisted of PBMCs. This receptor was obtained from a human donor in good health. Some clones in this sample may be carry-over from other donors' samples. The chain joins TRBV7-4 to TRBJ2-7, with 16 bases matching TRBD2. CDR3 residues: CASSFGTSGGAGEQYF. In DNA form, the CDR3 reads TGTGCCAGCAGCTTCGGGACTAGCGGGGGGGCCGGGGAGCAGTACTTC.